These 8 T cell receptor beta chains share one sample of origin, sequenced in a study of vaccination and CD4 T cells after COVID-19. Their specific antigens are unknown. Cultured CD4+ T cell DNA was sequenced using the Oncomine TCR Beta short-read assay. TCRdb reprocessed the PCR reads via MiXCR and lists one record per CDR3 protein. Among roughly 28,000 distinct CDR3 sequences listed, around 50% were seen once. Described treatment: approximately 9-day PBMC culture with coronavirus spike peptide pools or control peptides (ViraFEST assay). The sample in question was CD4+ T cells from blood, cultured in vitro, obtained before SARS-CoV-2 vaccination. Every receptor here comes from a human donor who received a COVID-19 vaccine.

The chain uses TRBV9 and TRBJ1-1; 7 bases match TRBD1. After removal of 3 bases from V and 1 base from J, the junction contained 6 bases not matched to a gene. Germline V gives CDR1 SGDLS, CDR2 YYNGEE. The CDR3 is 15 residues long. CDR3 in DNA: TGTGCCAGCAGCGCGAGCAGGGGGGAGAACACTGAAGCTTTCTTT. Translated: CASSASRGENTEAFF.

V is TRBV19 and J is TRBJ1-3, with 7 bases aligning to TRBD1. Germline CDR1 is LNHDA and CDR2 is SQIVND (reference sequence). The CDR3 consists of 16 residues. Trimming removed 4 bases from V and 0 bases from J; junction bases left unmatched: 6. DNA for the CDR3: TGTGCCAGTAGTACCCGACAGGGAAACTCTGGAAACACCATATATTTT. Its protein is CASSTRQGNSGNTIYF.

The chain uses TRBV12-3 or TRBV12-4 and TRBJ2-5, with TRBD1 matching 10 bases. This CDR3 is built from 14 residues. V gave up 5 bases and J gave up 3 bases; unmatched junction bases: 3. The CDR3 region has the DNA TGTGCCAGCAGTCCGGGGACAGGGGAAGAGACCCAGTACTTC. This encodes CASSPGTGEETQYF.

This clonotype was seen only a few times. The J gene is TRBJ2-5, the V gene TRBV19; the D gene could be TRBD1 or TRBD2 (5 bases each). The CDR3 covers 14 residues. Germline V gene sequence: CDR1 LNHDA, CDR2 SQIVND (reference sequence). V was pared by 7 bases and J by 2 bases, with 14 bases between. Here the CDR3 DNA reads TGTGCCAGTACCCCCGGGACGGAGCAAGAGACCCAGTACTTC. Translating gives CASTPGTEQETQYF.

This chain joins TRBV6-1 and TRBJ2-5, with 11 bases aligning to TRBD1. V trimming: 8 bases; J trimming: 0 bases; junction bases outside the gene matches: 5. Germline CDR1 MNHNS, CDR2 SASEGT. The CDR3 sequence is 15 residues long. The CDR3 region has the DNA TGTGCCAGCGGAGGACAGGGGGCCTACCAAGAGACCCAGTACTTC. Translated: CASGGQGAYQETQYF.

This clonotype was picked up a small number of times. This CDR3 is CASSSRGFHYGYTF. The CDR3 coding sequence is TGTGCCAGCAGTTCCCGCGGGTTCCACTATGGCTACACCTTC. V usage is TRBV6-5 and J usage is TRBJ1-2; no reliable D call. Germline V CDR1 and CDR2: MNHEY, SVGAGI. The CDR3 loop spans 14 amino acids. The V end was cut by 4 bases, the J end by 3 bases, with 12 bases between.

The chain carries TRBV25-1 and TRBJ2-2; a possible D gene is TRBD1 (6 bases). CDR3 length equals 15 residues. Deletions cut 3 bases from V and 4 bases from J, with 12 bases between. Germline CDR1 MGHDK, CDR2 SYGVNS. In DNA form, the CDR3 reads TGTGCCAGCAGTGATGGTCAGGACAGCACCGGGGAGCTGTTTTTT. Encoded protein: CASSDGQDSTGELFF.

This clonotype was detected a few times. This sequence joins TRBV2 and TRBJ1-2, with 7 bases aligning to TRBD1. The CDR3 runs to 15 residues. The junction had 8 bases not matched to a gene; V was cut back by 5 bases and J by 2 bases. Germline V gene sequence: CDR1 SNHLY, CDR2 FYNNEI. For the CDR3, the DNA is TGTGCCAGCAGTAGACAGGGTTCTTCCAACTATGGCTACACCTTC. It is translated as CASSRQGSSNYGYTF. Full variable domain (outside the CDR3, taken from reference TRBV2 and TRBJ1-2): EPEVTQTPSHQVTQMGQEVILRCVPISNHLYFYWYRQILGQKVEFLVSFYNNEISEKSEIFDDQFSVERPDGSNFTLKIRSTKLEDSAMYFCASSRQGSSNYGYTFGSGTRLTVV.